Included here is one TCR beta chain sequence, with context. Within the sample, other DNA sequences also encode this same CDR3. Original processing notes: Estimated nucleated cell counts came from reference gene primer amplification. Assay used: immunoSEQ multiplex PCR; TCRdb lists only in-frame clones, some missing. Clone size and the V and J calls come from that table; the DNA yielded D and trimming. The data show about 110,000 clones, with about 88% seen just once and less than 1.5% held by the top ten. These data come from a study of blood T cell repertoires in COVID-19. Study background: T cells, B-cell-depleted T cells, or PBMCs supplied cDNA or gDNA.

V trimming: 0 bases; J trimming: 6 bases; junction bases outside the gene matches: 7. The CDR3 runs 15 residues. Germline V gene lookup returns CDR1 KGHSY and CDR2 FQNENV. The sequence was collected from a man aged 35 to 55 with acute or convalescent COVID-19. This sequence joins TRBV16 and TRBJ2-7, with 8 bases fitting TRBD1. Sequencing input: peripheral blood. This chain's CDR3 is CASSQSGTGGGEQYF. CDR3 nucleotide sequence: TGTGCCAGCAGCCAATCGGGTACAGGGGGTGGCGAGCAGTACTTC.